Here is one TCR beta chain with its context. Its antigen is not known. This CDR3 comprises 15 residues. Germline V gene lookup returns CDR1 LGHDT and CDR2 YNNKEL (reference sequence). The ends were cut back, 5 bases at V and 2 bases at J, with 15 bases in the middle. Via MiXCR, TCRdb re-called the 5' RACE reads, giving one row per CDR3 protein. Of about 52,000 distinct CDR3 sequences detected, around 7% appear once; the ten largest clones hold approximately 35%. The record originates from a study of spatial heterogeneity in lung cancer. Time point: blood at routine non-recurrence follow-up after resection. Whole RNA came from tumor, nontumor lung or frozen PBMC and was sequenced without being sorted. General observations from the study: Ubiquitous expanded tumor TCRs appeared in blood more at resection than follow-up.

The origin of this receptor is a female donor with early-stage non-small cell lung cancer. The chain recombines TRBV3-1 with TRBJ2-5, with D unclear. The sample consisted of PBMCs, taken at follow-up. The CDR3 sequence: CASSSKSGPQETQYF. CDR3 DNA: TGTGCCAGCAGCTCAAAGAGTGGCCCTCAAGAGACCCAGTACTTC.